Following are 27 T cell receptor beta chains from one sample sequenced in a study of shared clonotypes between healthy human individuals (TCRdb year 2020). CD8 naive samples consisted of CD45RO-negative cells that were positively selected for CCR7, yielding a CD45RA+CCR7+ population without TemRA cells. The method behind the library was the immunoSEQ multiplex PCR assay. In TCRdb, the immuneACCESS table is reduced to in-frame sequences with V and J assigned. These tables do not hold every clone; where another copy was compared, an unresolved V gene accounts for under half, and the others remain unexplained. For this sample there are about 2 million clones; over 85% appear just once. The ten biggest clones cover under 1.5% of the sample. Material for sequencing was naive CD8+ T cells sorted from blood. The cell subset or site tag for this specimen amounts to: CD45RA+CCR7+. The receptor source for this set is a young man in good health.

The chain couples TRBV2 to TRBJ2-7; 8 bases agree with TRBD2. V shed 6 bases, J shed 2 bases, and the junction held 9 bases outside the gene matches. This CDR3 has 15 residues. The germline CDR1 and CDR2 sequences are SNHLY and FYNNEI. The CDR3 loop is CASRAGLAETYEQYF. The CDR3 bases are TGTGCCAGCAGAGCAGGACTAGCTGAGACCTACGAGCAGTACTTC.

The CDR3 region is CASSLWGYGNTIYF. For the CDR3, the DNA is TGTGCCAGCAGCTTATGGGGATACGGAAACACCATATATTTT. The rearrangement joins TRBV5-4 to TRBJ1-3; D unclear. This CDR3 comprises 14 residues. With 2 bases removed from V and 4 bases from J, the gap between germline ends came to 10 bases. Germline V gene lookup returns CDR1 SGHNT and CDR2 YYREEE (reference sequence).

The chain uses TRBV7-9 and TRBJ2-7, with TRBD1 as a possible D gene (6 bases). V shed 5 bases and J shed 1 base, with 12 bases lying between them. The CDR3 spans 14 residues. Germline lookup yields CDR1 SEHNR and CDR2 FQNEAQ (reference sequence). CDR3 bases: TGTGCCAGCAGCGTATCCGGGACATCCTACGAGCAGTACTTC. This gives the protein CASSVSGTSYEQYF.

The chain employs TRBV29-1 and TRBJ2-3, with D possibly TRBD2 on 5 matching bases. The CDR3 covers 14 residues. Germline V lookup: CDR1 SQVTM, CDR2 ANQGSEA. V was shortened by 2 bases and J by 1 base, with 10 bases between the two germline ends. The CDR3 DNA reads TGCAGCGTTGAAACGGGGAGCGGCACAGATACGCAGTATTTT. Protein: CSVETGSGTDTQYF.

DNA for the CDR3: TGTGCCATGGACAGGGTCTATAATTCACCCCTCCACTTT. It codes for CAMDRVYNSPLHF. The chain carries TRBV30 and TRBJ1-6, with TRBD1 identical over 8 bases. The J segment lost 3 bases and the V segment lost 8 bases, leaving 3 bases of the junction unmatched. CDR1 GTSNPN and CDR2 SVGIG come from the germline V gene (reference sequence). The length of the CDR3 is 13 residues.

As DNA, the CDR3 is TGTGCCAGCAGTTCGTTACCGGGACTAGCGGGGGGCTGGGAGACCCAGTACTTC. It yields the protein CASSSLPGLAGGWETQYF. The genes are TRBV28 and TRBJ2-5, with 15 bases identical to TRBD2. The CDR3 is 18 residues long. Trimming took 4 bases from V and 5 from J; bases not matched to a gene: 11. CDR1 and CDR2 (germline): MDHEN, SYDVKM.

In regard to this clone: The sample holds other DNA sequences that translate to the same CDR3. The rearrangement links TRBV9 to TRBJ1-5; D unclear. The V end lost 4 bases, the J end lost 2 bases, and 7 bases lay between the germline ends. This CDR3 region has 13 residues. CDR1 is SGDLS, CDR2 YYNGEE, per germline. CDR3 sequence: CASSPEGNQPQHF. CDR3 nucleotide sequence: TGTGCCAGCAGCCCGGAGGGCAATCAGCCCCAGCATTTT.

As regards this clone: Additional DNA sequences in this sample encode the identical CDR3. In DNA, the CDR3 is TGCGCCAGCAGCTTGTCGGCCCCATCCTACAATGAGCAGTTCTTC. Amino acid sequence: CASSLSAPSYNEQFF. V and J are TRBV5-1 and TRBJ2-1; unclear D gene. This CDR3 is built from 15 residues. Germline V gene lookup returns CDR1 SGHRS and CDR2 YFSETQ. Between the trimmed V and J ends, which lost 1 base and 1 base, there was a span of 9 bases.

The chain employs TRBV13 and TRBJ1-2; maybe TRBD1 (6 bases). V lost 3 bases to trimming and J lost 7 bases, with 15 bases between them. The germline V gene encodes CDR1 PRHDT and CDR2 FYEKMQ (reference sequence). This CDR3 contains 14 residues. This CDR3 reads CASSFGTTEGGYTF. The CDR3 DNA sequence: TGTGCCAGCAGCTTTGGGACAACCGAGGGTGGCTACACCTTC.

This clone has a single count. The V call is TRBV27, the J call TRBJ2-1; no reliable D call. The CDR3 contains 12 residues. Germline V CDR1 and CDR2: MNHEY, SMNVEV (reference sequence). Trimming shortened V by 8 bases and J by 6 bases, and 11 bases separated the two germline ends. The DNA of the CDR3 is TGTGCCAGCGGCCTCGACACCAATGAGCAGTTCTTC. Its translation is CASGLDTNEQFF.

This chain connects TRBV7-3 to TRBJ2-7; weak D call: TRBD1 (5 bases). The CDR3 has 14 amino acids. Deletions cut 6 bases from V and 2 bases from J, with 14 bases between. Germline loops: CDR1 SGHTA, CDR2 FQGTGA. Here the CDR3 DNA reads TGTGCCAGCAGTCAAGGGGCAGGGCCCTACGAGCAGTACTTC. It encodes CASSQGAGPYEQYF.

The rearrangement links TRBV10-1 to TRBJ2-4; 8 nucleotides agree with TRBD1. Germline-derived CDR1 and CDR2 are WNHNN and SYGVQD (reference sequence). V was pared by 0 bases and J by 9 bases, with 10 bases of the junction left unmatched. The CDR3 spans 16 residues. CDR3: CASSESTEQGESIQYF. CDR3 nucleotide sequence: TGCGCCAGCAGTGAGTCGACTGAACAGGGGGAGAGCATTCAGTACTTC.

The V gene is TRBV21-1, the J gene TRBJ1-1; the D call of TRBD1 is as the table states it, not checked on the DNA. TRBV21-1 is an annotated pseudogene. CDR3 length equals 15 residues. As DNA, the CDR3 is TGTGCCAGCAGCAAGGACAGGGAAGCGGTTACTGAAGCTTTCTTT. Protein: CASSKDREAVTEAFF.

V usage is TRBV15 and J usage is TRBJ1-1; D perhaps matches TRBD1 (6 bases). Germline V gene sequence: CDR1 LNHNV, CDR2 YYDKDF (reference sequence). CDR3 length: 15 residues. Trimming shortened V by 5 bases and J by 3 bases, and 16 bases separated the two germline ends. The CDR3 DNA sequence: TGTGCCACCAGCGGAACAGGGTATCGGGACACTGAAGCTTTCTTT. Translated: CATSGTGYRDTEAFF.

V and J are TRBV6-5 and TRBJ2-2, with D possibly being TRBD1 or TRBD2 (5 bases each). Germline loops: CDR1 MNHEY, CDR2 SVGAGI. The CDR3 consists of 15 residues. Here the CDR3 reads CATGVLGAGTGELFF. The CDR3 DNA is TGTGCGACCGGGGTCCTAGGGGCAGGCACCGGGGAGCTGTTTTTT.

The gene calls are TRBV10-1 and TRBJ1-1; D may be TRBD1 (6 bases). The V gene lost 3 bases and the J gene lost 6 bases, with 11 bases spanning the gap. CDR3 length: 13 residues. Per the germline V gene, CDR1 is WNHNN and CDR2 is SYGVQD (reference sequence). CDR3 in DNA: TGCGCCAGCAGTGACACAGGGATCGCTGAAGCTTTCTTT. Encoded protein: CASSDTGIAEAFF.

The chain combines TRBV19 with TRBJ2-7; D is undetermined. Trimming shortened V by 4 bases and J by 2 bases, and 12 bases separated the two germline ends. The CDR3 covers 14 residues. Germline-derived CDR1 and CDR2 are LNHDA and SQIVND (reference sequence). CDR3 sequence: CASSTRSGTYEQYF. The CDR3 DNA reads TGTGCCAGTAGTACACGATCCGGAACCTACGAGCAGTACTTC.

The gene calls are TRBV7-2 and TRBJ2-7, with D possibly TRBD1 on 5 matching bases. The V gene's germline CDR1 is SGHTA and CDR2 FQGNSA. The CDR3 loop spans 15 amino acids. V was shortened by 5 bases and J by 2 bases, with 16 bases between the two germline ends. The CDR3 spells CASSHHEDSTYEQYF. CDR3 bases: TGTGCCAGCAGCCACCACGAAGACAGCACCTACGAGCAGTACTTC. The full variable domain, completed using reference TRBV7-2 and TRBJ2-7, is GAGVSQSPSNKVTEKGKDVELRCDPISGHTALYWYRQSLGQGLEFLIYFQGNSAPDKSGLPSDRFSAERTGGSVSTLTIQRTQQEDSAVYLCASSHHEDSTYEQYFGPGTRLTVT.

In DNA, the CDR3 is TGTGCCAGCAGACACCCCGGGACTAAATCCACAGATACGCAGTATTTT. Translating gives CASRHPGTKSTDTQYF. The gene calls are TRBV7-9 and TRBJ2-3; 7 bases line up with TRBD2. Germline loops: CDR1 SEHNR, CDR2 FQNEAQ (reference sequence). V dropped 6 bases and J dropped 2; count of bases not matched to a gene: 11. This CDR3 is built from 16 residues.

The rearrangement links TRBV6-5 to TRBJ1-2; no definite D call. This CDR3 comprises 14 residues. Trimming removed 0 bases from V and 8 bases from J, with 13 bases in between. CDR1 is MNHEY, CDR2 SVGAGI, per germline. CDR3 in DNA: TGTGCCAGCAGTTACTCCGAGGGAACTCGGGGCTACACCTTC. It translates to CASSYSEGTRGYTF.

The CDR3 reads CASSPLTGELFF. The CDR3 DNA is TGTGCCAGCAGCCCGTTGACCGGGGAGCTGTTTTTT. This chain uses TRBV5-8 with TRBJ2-2, with D unresolved. Germline CDR1 reads SGHTS; CDR2 reads YDEGEE. V was shortened by 4 bases and J by 5 bases, with 6 bases between the two germline ends. CDR3 length equals 12 residues.

The gene calls are TRBV4-3 and TRBJ2-1, with D possibly matching TRBD2 (6 bases). CDR3 length equals 15 residues. V lost 0 bases and J 4 bases, leaving 10 bases between the germline ends. Germline V gene lookup returns CDR1 LGHNA and CDR2 YSLEER. CDR3 DNA: TGCGCCAGCAGCCAAGAGTTGGGACTTTACAATGAGCAGTTCTTC. It specifies CASSQELGLYNEQFF.

J is TRBJ1-1 and V is TRBV13; 12 positions match TRBD1. Germline V CDR1 and CDR2: PRHDT, FYEKMQ (reference sequence). The CDR3 contains 19 residues. J gave up 1 base and V 0 bases, and 9 bases lay outside the gene matches. DNA of the CDR3: TGTGCCAGCAGCTTAGGGCCCCCGGGACAGGGGGCCACGAACACTGAAGCTTTCTTT. Protein product: CASSLGPPGQGATNTEAFF. Complete variable domain (other parts from reference TRBV13 and TRBJ1-1): AAGVIQSPRHLIKEKRETATLKCYPIPRHDTVYWYQQGPGQDPQFLISFYEKMQSDKGSIPDRFSAQQFSDYHSELNMSSLELGDSALYFCASSLGPPGQGATNTEAFFGQGTRLTVV.

The chain links TRBV27 to TRBJ1-4; 9 bases agree with TRBD1. The CDR3 extends over 15 amino acids. Germline CDR1 reads MNHEY; CDR2 reads SMNVEV (reference sequence). With V trimmed by 4 bases and J by 8 bases, 8 bases remained unmatched. CDR3 nucleotides: TGTGCCAGCAGTTCAACTCCGGGACAGGGAGAAAAACTGTTTTTT. Protein sequence: CASSSTPGQGEKLFF. Combining the CDR3 with reference TRBV27 and TRBJ1-4 gives the whole variable domain EAQVTQNPRYLITVTGKKLTVTCSQNMNHEYMSWYRQDPGLGLRQIYYSMNVEVTDKGDVPEGYKVSRKEKRNFPLILESPSPNQTSLYFCASSSTPGQGEKLFFGSGTQLSVL.

This chain joins TRBV5-8 and TRBJ1-6; no definite D call. Germline V CDR1 and CDR2: SGHTS, YDEGEE. The CDR3 extends over 18 amino acids. Trimming took 4 bases from V and 0 from J, leaving 17 bases between them. The CDR3 nucleotides read TGTGCCAGCAGCCTGGGCCCGGGATTGAGCTCCTATAATTCACCCCTCCACTTT. This translates into CASSLGPGLSSYNSPLHF.

This clone was seen once. J is TRBJ2-3 and V is TRBV19, with 7 bases lining up with TRBD2. Germline CDR1 LNHDA, CDR2 SQIVND (reference sequence). The CDR3 is 13 residues long. Trimming at V came to 6 bases and at J to 5 bases, leaving 5 bases not matched to a gene. The CDR3 sequence: CASRFGEGDTQYF. CDR3 DNA sequence: TGTGCCAGTAGATTCGGGGAGGGAGATACGCAGTATTTT.

About this clone itself: This sample includes further DNA sequences coding for the same CDR3. V gene TRBV5-6 combines with J gene TRBJ2-7; D call uncertain. CDR3 size: 12 residues. With 3 bases removed from V and 3 bases from J, the gap between germline ends came to 7 bases. Germline assignment: CDR1 SGHDT and CDR2 YYEEEE. CDR3 sequence (DNA): TGTGCCAGCAGCTCGGCGGACTACGAGCAGTACTTC. Translation: CASSSADYEQYF. Combining the CDR3 with reference TRBV5-6 and TRBJ2-7 gives the whole variable domain DAGVTQSPTHLIKTRGQQVTLRCSPKSGHDTVSWYQQALGQGPQFIFQYYEEEERQRGNFPDRFSGHQFPNYSSELNVNALLLGDSALYLCASSSADYEQYFGPGTRLTVT.